This is a list of T cell receptor beta chains from one sample in a study of cytomegalovirus exposure and HLA in healthy donors. Sequencing was performed with immunoSEQ multiplex PCR; in TCRdb, only in-frame clones are kept and a portion is missing. The top ten clones hold roughly 10% of a sample with 150,000 to 200,000 clones, 70% to 90% of them seen once. The sequencing sample was made of PBMCs. The receptors here all came from a man between 18 and 35 years old in good health and CMV-seropositive. Both conserved end residues are part of each CDR3. Only some rows state a clone size, as once, few, many or a class for expanded clones.

J,V,size,CDR3
.,TRBV5-4,.,CASSYNTGTYEQYF
TRBJ2-7,TRBV5-5,.,CASSPQHSAAGDYEQYF
TRBJ2-5,TRBV25-1,.,CASSETGGLSRKTQYF
TRBJ1-4,TRBV27,.,CASGDSRKLFF
TRBJ2-1,TRBV5-4,.,CASSGGSGEGVEQFF
TRBJ2-1,TRBV30,once,CAWSTSSYNEQFF
TRBJ1-2,TRBV9,.,CASSEGTVVGYTF
TRBJ1-1,TRBV7-3,.,CASSLSREMGEAFF
TRBJ2-1,TRBV10-3,few,CAISARDVNEQFF
TRBJ2-7,TRBV7-3,.,CASSLMGTGAEQYF
TRBJ2-7,TRBV18,once,CASSPGTSGAQDEQYF
TRBJ2-2,TRBV19,.,CASRHVRDRDTGELFF
TRBJ2-5,TRBV18,.,CASSPGTSGGIQETQYF
TRBJ1-2,TRBV25-1,.,CASSGDTNYGYTF
TRBJ2-1,TRBV5-6,.,CASSLAGSSYNEQFF
TRBJ2-7,TRBV2,.,CASSEEGGDRNCF
TRBJ2-1,TRBV2,.,CASRGSRDEQFF
TRBJ2-2,TRBV2,.,CASVQNGELFF
TRBJ2-7,TRBV29-1,once,CSVAADSSHEQYF
TRBJ1-4,TRBV2,.,CASRGPGTGGRIEKLFF
TRBJ2-7,TRBV11-2,.,CASSYRTGPWEQYF
TRBJ2-1,TRBV5-4,.,CASRRQGAPYNEQFF
TRBJ2-5,TRBV5-1,.,CASSSGLAGGGGSWETQYF
TRBJ2-1,TRBV21-1,.,CASSSPGTSGGPRGQLNEQFF
.,TRBV5-1,.,CASSLGAGAVSEQYF
TRBJ2-1,TRBV5-8,.,CASSLGLVIVDEQFF
TRBJ1-2,TRBV30,.,CAGRGSYGYTF
TRBJ1-3,TRBV9,.,CASSVRSGGFGNTIYF
TRBJ1-1,TRBV6-6,.,CASTRGGNTEAFF
TRBJ2-5,TRBV1,once,CTSSQSRQGWETQYF
TRBJ1-5,TRBV2,.,CASSEKTEDQPQHF
TRBJ2-1,TRBV10-3,.,CAISLQDPWIYNEQFF
TRBJ2-7,TRBV6-1,.,CASSGWTGGISEQYF
TRBJ1-5,TRBV6-7,.,CASSGGTGHPYSNQPQHF